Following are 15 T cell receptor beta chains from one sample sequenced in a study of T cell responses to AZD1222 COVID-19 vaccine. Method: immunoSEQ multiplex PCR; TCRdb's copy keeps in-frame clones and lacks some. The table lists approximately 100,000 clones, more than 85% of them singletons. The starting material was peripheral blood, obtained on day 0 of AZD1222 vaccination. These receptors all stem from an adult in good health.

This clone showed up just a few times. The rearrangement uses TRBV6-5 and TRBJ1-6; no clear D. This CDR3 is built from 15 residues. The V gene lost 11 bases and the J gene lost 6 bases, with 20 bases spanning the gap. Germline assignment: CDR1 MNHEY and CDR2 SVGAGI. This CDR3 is CAARSGSHTNSPLHF. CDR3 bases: TGTGCCGCGAGATCGGGTTCCCATACTAATTCACCCCTCCACTTT.

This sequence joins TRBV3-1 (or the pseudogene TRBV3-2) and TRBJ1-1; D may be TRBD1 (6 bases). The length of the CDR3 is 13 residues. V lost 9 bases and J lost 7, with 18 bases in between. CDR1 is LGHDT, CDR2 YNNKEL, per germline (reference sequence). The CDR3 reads CARQGKVTIEAFF. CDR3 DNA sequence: TGTGCCAGACAGGGAAAGGTCACGATTGAAGCTTTCTTT.

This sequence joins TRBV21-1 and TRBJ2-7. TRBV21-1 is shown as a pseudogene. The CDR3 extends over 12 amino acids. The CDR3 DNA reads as TGTGCCAGCAGGGATATCGGCGACGAGCAGTACTTC. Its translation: CASRDIGDEQYF.

The CDR3 protein is CASSLGRELFF. CDR3 nucleotide sequence: TGTGCCAGCAGCCTCGGAAGGGAGCTGTTTTTT. This sequence joins TRBV3-1 (or the pseudogene TRBV3-2) and TRBJ2-2; D remains unclear. CDR3 length: 11 residues. V lost 4 bases and J lost 9, with 6 bases in between. Germline V gene data show CDR1 as LGHDT and CDR2 as YNNKEL (reference sequence).

For the CDR3, the DNA is TGTGCCAGCAGCTTAGGGGGTGGTCTGTACGCCGGGGAGCTGTTTTTT. Encoded protein: CASSLGGGLYAGELFF. The chain combines TRBV7-9 with TRBJ2-2; D call uncertain. CDR3 length: 16 amino acids. With 1 base removed from V and 6 bases from J, the gap between germline ends came to 15 bases. Germline assignment: CDR1 SEHNR and CDR2 FQNEAQ (reference sequence).

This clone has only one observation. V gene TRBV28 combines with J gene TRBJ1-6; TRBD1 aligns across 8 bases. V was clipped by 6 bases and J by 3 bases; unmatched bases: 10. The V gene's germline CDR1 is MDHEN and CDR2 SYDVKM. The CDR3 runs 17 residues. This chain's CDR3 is CASSPSGGADYNSPLHF. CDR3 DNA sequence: TGTGCCAGCAGCCCCTCAGGGGGCGCTGACTATAATTCACCCCTCCACTTT.

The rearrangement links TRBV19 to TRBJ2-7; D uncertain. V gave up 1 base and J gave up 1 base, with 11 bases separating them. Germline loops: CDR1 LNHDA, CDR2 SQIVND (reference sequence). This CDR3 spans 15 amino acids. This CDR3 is CASSIVMTQSYEQYF. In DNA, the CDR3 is TGTGCCAGTAGTATAGTTATGACGCAGTCCTACGAGCAGTACTTC.

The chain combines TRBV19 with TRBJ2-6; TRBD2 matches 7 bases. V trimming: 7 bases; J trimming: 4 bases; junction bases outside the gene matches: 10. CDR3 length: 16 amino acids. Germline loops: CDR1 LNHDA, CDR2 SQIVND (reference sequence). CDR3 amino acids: CASTLRREPGANVLTF. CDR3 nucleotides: TGTGCCAGTACCCTAAGGCGGGAGCCCGGGGCCAACGTCCTGACTTTC.

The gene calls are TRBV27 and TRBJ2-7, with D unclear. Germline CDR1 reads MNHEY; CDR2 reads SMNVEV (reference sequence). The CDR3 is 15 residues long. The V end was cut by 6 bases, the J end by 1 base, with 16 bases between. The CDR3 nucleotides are TGTGCCAGCAGACCTACAAGGGCGGAATCCTACGAGCAGTACTTC. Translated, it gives CASRPTRAESYEQYF.

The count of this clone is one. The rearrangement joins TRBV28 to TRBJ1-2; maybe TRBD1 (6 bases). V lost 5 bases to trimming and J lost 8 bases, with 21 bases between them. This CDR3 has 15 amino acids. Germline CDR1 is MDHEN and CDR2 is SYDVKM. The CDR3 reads CASSIGGGKRVGYTF. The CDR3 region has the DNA TGTGCCAGCAGTATAGGAGGGGGGAAAAGGGTAGGCTACACCTTC.

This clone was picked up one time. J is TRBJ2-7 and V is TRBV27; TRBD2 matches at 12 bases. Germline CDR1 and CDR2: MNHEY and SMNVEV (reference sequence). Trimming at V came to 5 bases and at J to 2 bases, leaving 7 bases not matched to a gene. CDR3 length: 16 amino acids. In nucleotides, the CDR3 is TGTGCCAGCAGTGCCGGACTAGCGGGAACAACCTACGAGCAGTACTTC. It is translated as CASSAGLAGTTYEQYF.

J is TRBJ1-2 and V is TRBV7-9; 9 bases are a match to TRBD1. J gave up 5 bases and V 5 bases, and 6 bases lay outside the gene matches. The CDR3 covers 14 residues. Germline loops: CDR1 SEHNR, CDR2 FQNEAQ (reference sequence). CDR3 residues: CASSQGQGQYGYTF. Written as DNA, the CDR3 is TGTGCCAGCAGCCAGGGACAGGGCCAATATGGCTACACCTTC.

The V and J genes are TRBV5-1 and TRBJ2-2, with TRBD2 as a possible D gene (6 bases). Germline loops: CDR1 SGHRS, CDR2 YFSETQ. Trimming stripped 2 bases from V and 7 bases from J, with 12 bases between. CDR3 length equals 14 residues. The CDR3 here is CASSFREFSGELFF. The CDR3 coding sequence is TGCGCCAGCAGCTTTCGGGAGTTTAGCGGGGAGCTGTTTTTT.

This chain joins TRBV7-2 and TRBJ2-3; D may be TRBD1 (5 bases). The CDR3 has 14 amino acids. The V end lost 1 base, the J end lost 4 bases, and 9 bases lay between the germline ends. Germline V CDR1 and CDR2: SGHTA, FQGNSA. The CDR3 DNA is TGTGCCAGCAGCTTAGTGATAGGGGCAGATACGCAGTATTTT. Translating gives CASSLVIGADTQYF.

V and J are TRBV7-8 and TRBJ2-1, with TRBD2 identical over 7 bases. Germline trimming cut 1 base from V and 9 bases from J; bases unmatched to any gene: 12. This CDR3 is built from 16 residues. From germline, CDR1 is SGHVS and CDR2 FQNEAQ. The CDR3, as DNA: TGTGCCAGCAGCTTAGTCCCCGGTGGGGAGCGGGGTGAGCAGTTCTTC. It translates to CASSLVPGGERGEQFF. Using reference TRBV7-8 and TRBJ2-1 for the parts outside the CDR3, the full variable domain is GAGVSQSPRYKVAKRGQDVALRCDPISGHVSLFWYQQALGQGPEFLTYFQNEAQLDKSGLPSDRFFAERPEGSVSTLKIQRTQQEDSAVYLCASSLVPGGERGEQFFGPGTRLTVL.